Listed here is a single T cell receptor beta chain. This sample is part of a study of blood T cell repertoires in COVID-19. TCRdb's copy holds only in-frame clones and misses some; the assay was immunoSEQ multiplex PCR. The profile shows fewer than 130,000 clones, around 80% of them singletons. V trimming: 1 base; J trimming: 4 bases; junction bases outside the gene matches: 3. The V gene's germline CDR1 is LGHNA and CDR2 YSLEER. The CDR3 sequence is 15 residues long. J is TRBJ2-1 and V is TRBV4-3; 8 nucleotides line up with TRBD1. Sequenced input: peripheral blood. This TCR derives from a woman older than 75 with acute or convalescent COVID-19. CDR3 DNA: TGCGCCAGCAGCCAAGGGACAGGGAAATACAATGAGCAGTTCTTC. Translated, it gives CASSQGTGKYNEQFF.